This T cell receptor (beta chain) was sequenced during a study of blood T cell repertoires in COVID-19. Study summary: The origin of the acute and convalescent COVID-19 samples was the United States, Italy and Spain. T cells, B-cell-depleted T cells, or PBMCs provided the cDNA or gDNA that served as material.

In the authors' workflow: Nucleated cell counts were estimated from reference gene primer amplification. Data came from immunoSEQ multiplex PCR; TCRdb stores just in-frame clones and leaves some out. That table furnishes V, J and clone size, whereas the DNA furnished D and trimming. The sample includes about 70,000 clones, roughly 84% of them seen just once. The table lists this clone with a count of one. Germline V gives CDR1 SGHNT, CDR2 YYREEE (reference sequence). V lost 3 bases, J lost 4 bases, and 5 bases stayed unmatched. CDR3 length: 15 amino acids. The rearrangement uses TRBV5-4 and TRBJ1-2; 11 bases map to TRBD1. The clonotype was recovered from a woman aged 18-35 years with acute or convalescent COVID-19. The sample was peripheral blood. The CDR3 protein is CASSWDRGVAYGYTF. In DNA form, the CDR3 reads TGTGCCAGCAGCTGGGACAGGGGGGTCGCCTATGGCTACACCTTC. Supplemented by reference TRBV5-4 and TRBJ1-2, the full variable domain reads ETGVTQSPTHLIKTRGQQVTLRCSSQSGHNTVSWYQQALGQGPQFIFQYYREEENGRGNFPPRFSGLQFPNYSSELNVNALELDDSALYLCASSWDRGVAYGYTFGSGTRLTVV.